This T cell receptor (beta chain) was sequenced in a study of blood T cell repertoires in COVID-19 (dated by TCRdb to about 2020). About the full investigation: Samples covering the acute and convalescent phases of COVID-19 were provided by collaborators in the United States, Italy and Spain. The material from the prospective study consisted of cDNA or gDNA derived from T cells, B-cell-depleted T cells, or PBMCs. Subjects who had been exposed to COVID-19, were actively infected with it, or had recovered from it provided the deeply sampled blood TCRbeta repertoires that made up the dataset. The repertoires were made available in a free public database intended to serve as a resource for research on the immune response to SARS-CoV-2. Samples were obtained from the ongoing ImmuneRACE study (first 160 participants) and from over a thousand subjects provided by 6 global collaborators. Nearly every sample came with metadata listing a de-identified subject ID, COVID-19 status, age in years and sex. Where available, HLA class I and class II types were obtained from metadata supplied by the sample provider rather than from assay-based typing.

The immunoSEQ Assay, a bias-controlled multiplex PCR, was used to amplify TCRbeta CDR3 regions from genomic DNA. The authors' analysis ran thus. Within the assay, amplification of reference gene primers was used to estimate how many nucleated cells each sample contained. To quantify the absolute abundance of each unique TCRbeta CDR3 rearrangement, sequence reads were collapsed and filtered. For each sample, productive Simpson clonality was calculated as the square root of Simpson's diversity index across productive rearrangements. TCRdb provides this immuneACCESS table in a form limited to in-frame rearrangements. Some clones are lacking; in checked studies, under half of them reflect an unresolved V gene, and why the rest are absent is not known. V, J and clone size were drawn from that table, and D and trimming were deduced from the DNA. The sample yields 75,000 to 100,000 clones; about 83% were counted once. Together, the top ten hold approximately 15% of the sample.

Study-wide findings and limitations: The quantity of clinical and demographic metadata differed by source and by participant and was supplied without curation.

Collaborating institutions collected whole blood in K2EDTA tubes following their own protocols. For TCRbeta analysis, collaborator samples were shipped as frozen whole blood, as isolated PBMCs, or as DNA extracted from either sample type. This clone showed up just a few times. There is no known antigen for this receptor. Base quality data are lacking; no much larger clone is found one base away. The CDR3 sequence holds 13 residues, the cysteine and phenylalanine included. Only the CDR3 DNA is retained, 39 bases long and in frame from the first base. CDR1 SGHDN and CDR2 FVKESK are derived from the germline V gene. V is cut by 4 bases and J by 0 bases, and the space between the germline ends is 6 bases.

The sequence derives from a human donor in a cohort sampled during active COVID-19. Material: peripheral blood. The chain is made from TRBV14 and TRBJ1-2; the D gene cannot be resolved reliably. CDR3 loop: CASSRGTNYGYTF. The DNA sequence reads TGTGCCAGCAGCCGCGGAACTAACTATGGCTACACCTTC.